Following are 23 T cell receptor beta chains from one sample sequenced in a study of a mutant IDH1 vaccine in newly diagnosed glioma. Their antigen targets remain unknown. The sample's time point: week 11, during vaccination. The content of each vaccine dose was 300 ug of mutant IDH1 20-mer peptide, and topical imiquimod accompanied it. Only in-frame clones appear in the TCRdb table, and some are missing; sequencing was by immunoSEQ multiplex PCR. Among roughly 70,000 clones, approximately 84% were seen once, and the ten largest hold about 8.2%. This specimen consisted of PBMCs, obtained from a glioma patient whose treatment included an IDH1 peptide vaccine. Source of these receptors: a woman aged 45-65 years with glioma.

This rearrangement joins TRBV5-5 to TRBJ1-5, with D unresolved. Germline V CDR1 and CDR2: SGHKS, YYEKEE (reference sequence). This CDR3 spans 13 amino acids. The V end lost 2 bases, the J end lost 0 bases, and 3 bases lay between the germline ends. Here the CDR3 reads CASSFDSNQPQHF. CDR3 nucleotides: TGTGCCAGCAGCTTTGATAGCAATCAGCCCCAGCATTTT.

This clone was seen just once. The chain has TRBV2 and TRBJ1-4; unclear D gene. Germline values: CDR1 SNHLY, CDR2 FYNNEI. Deletions cut 6 bases from V and 0 bases from J, with 8 bases between. The CDR3 length is 14 residues. The CDR3 nucleotides read TGTGCCAGCAGGCTATCCCCAACTAATGAAAAACTGTTTTTT. As protein: CASRLSPTNEKLFF. Full variable domain (remainder filled in from reference TRBV2 and TRBJ1-4): EPEVTQTPSHQVTQMGQEVILRCVPISNHLYFYWYRQILGQKVEFLVSFYNNEISEKSEIFDDQFSVERPDGSNFTLKIRSTKLEDSAMYFCASRLSPTNEKLFFGSGTQLSVL.

V is TRBV6-5 and J is TRBJ1-3, with D perhaps matching TRBD1 (6 bases). Germline-derived CDR1 and CDR2 are MNHEY and SVGAGI. This CDR3 has 15 residues. Trimming removed 7 bases from V and 7 bases from J, with 20 bases in between. Here the CDR3 DNA reads TGTGCCAGCACGGGGCGGGGGGCAGGTCTGAACACCATATATTTT. Its protein is CASTGRGAGLNTIYF.

The CDR3 protein is CASSIGDSFSGNTIYF. The DNA of the CDR3 is TGTGCCAGTAGTATCGGGGACAGCTTCTCTGGAAACACCATATATTTT. V gene TRBV19 combines with J gene TRBJ1-3, with 7 bases identical to TRBD1. This CDR3 has 16 residues. Germline assignment: CDR1 LNHDA and CDR2 SQIVND (reference sequence). V gave up 3 bases and J gave up 0 bases; unmatched junction bases: 5.

The chain recombines TRBV11-3 with TRBJ1-1; 8 positions match TRBD1. Germline CDR1 is SGHNT and CDR2 is YENEEA. The CDR3 loop spans 16 amino acids. The ends lost 1 base at V and 1 base at J; junction bases unmatched: 5. DNA for the CDR3: TGTGCCAGCAGCTTAGGGACAGGGAATTGGAACACTGAAGCTTTCTTT. This translates into CASSLGTGNWNTEAFF.

This chain uses TRBV7-3 with TRBJ1-3, with D possibly TRBD1 on 5 matching bases. The germline V gene encodes CDR1 SGHTA and CDR2 FQGTGA. The CDR3 covers 17 residues. The V end lost 4 bases, the J end lost 2 bases, and 18 bases lay between the germline ends. The CDR3 region is CASSSQGFGSAGNTIYF. The CDR3 coding sequence is TGTGCCAGCAGCTCCCAGGGTTTTGGGTCTGCTGGAAACACCATATATTTT.

The chain uses TRBV29-1 and TRBJ2-3; perhaps TRBD2 as D (5 bases). CDR3 size: 14 residues. V was trimmed by 1 base and J by 0 bases, leaving 8 bases between them. Germline CDR1 reads SQVTM; CDR2 reads ANQGSEA. For the CDR3, the DNA is TGCAGCGTTGAAGGGTCGGGGAGCACAGATACGCAGTATTTT. Its translation is CSVEGSGSTDTQYF.

The V gene is TRBV6-6, the J gene TRBJ2-7, with 11 bases fitting TRBD1. Trimming at V came to 0 bases and at J to 4 bases, leaving 2 bases not matched to a gene. This CDR3 is 15 amino acids long. Germline loops: CDR1 MNHNY, CDR2 SVGAGI (reference sequence). In DNA form, the CDR3 reads TGTGCCAGCAGTTACTCCGGACAGGGGGCTTACGAGCAGTACTTC. Translation gives CASSYSGQGAYEQYF.

The chain links TRBV4-2 to TRBJ1-5, with 10 bases that match TRBD1. The J segment lost 3 bases and the V segment lost 6 bases, leaving 5 bases of the junction unmatched. The germline V gene encodes CDR1 LGHNA and CDR2 YNFKEQ. This CDR3 region has 15 residues. The CDR3 DNA reads as TGTGCCAGCAGAACCGGGACAGGGGACAATCAGCCCCAGCATTTT. It encodes CASRTGTGDNQPQHF.

The V gene is TRBV5-4, the J gene TRBJ1-1; perhaps TRBD1 as D (5 bases). V shed 4 bases and J shed 1 base, with 11 bases lying between them. Germline loops: CDR1 SGHNT, CDR2 YYREEE (reference sequence). The CDR3 is 14 amino acids. CDR3 in DNA: TGTGCCAGCAGCCTGGGACTTCAGAACACTGAAGCTTTCTTT. Translation gives CASSLGLQNTEAFF.

V and J are TRBV19 and TRBJ2-4; D may correspond to TRBD1 or TRBD2 (5 bases each). Per germline, CDR1 LNHDA and CDR2 SQIVND (reference sequence). This CDR3 is 17 amino acids long. Trimming cost V 0 bases and J 0 bases, with 12 bases left between them. The CDR3 sequence: CASSIEGDLLAKNIQYF. CDR3 nucleotide sequence: TGTGCCAGTAGTATAGAGGGGGACCTCTTAGCCAAAAACATTCAGTACTTC.

This chain connects TRBV6-6 to TRBJ1-6; tentative D call: TRBD1 (5 bases). The V end lost 6 bases, the J end lost 6 bases, and 6 bases lay between the germline ends. This CDR3 contains 12 residues. Germline V gene data show CDR1 as MNHNY and CDR2 as SVGAGI (reference sequence). The CDR3: CASSQGNSPLHF. The CDR3, as DNA: TGTGCCAGCAGCCAGGGTAATTCACCCCTCCACTTT.

This sequence joins TRBV27 and TRBJ1-4, with 9 positions matching TRBD1. Germline CDR1 and CDR2: MNHEY and SMNVEV (reference sequence). V trimming: 6 bases; J trimming: 10 bases; junction bases outside the gene matches: 9. The CDR3 is 14 residues long. The DNA of the CDR3 is TGTGCCAGCAGCTTAGTAGACAGGGGGGGAAAACTGTTTTTT. This encodes CASSLVDRGGKLFF.

This chain links TRBV10-1 with TRBJ2-5, with D hard to call. The CDR3 has 14 amino acids. Germline V gene data show CDR1 as WNHNN and CDR2 as SYGVQD (reference sequence). Trimming took 5 bases from V and 5 from J, leaving 15 bases between them. This chain's CDR3 is CASSHDSLGETQYF. In DNA form, the CDR3 reads TGCGCCAGCAGTCATGACTCCTTGGGGGAGACCCAGTACTTC.

CDR3 loop: CASSESTGGGLEKLFF. CDR3 bases: TGCGCCAGCAGTGAGTCGACCGGAGGGGGCCTCGAAAAACTGTTTTTT. V usage is TRBV10-2 and J usage is TRBJ1-4; 7 nucleotides align to TRBD1. The V gene's germline CDR1 is WSHSY and CDR2 SAAADI. V shed 0 bases and J 8 bases; nucleotides not matched to a gene: 9. This CDR3 region has 16 residues.

The gene calls are TRBV6-1 and TRBJ2-3; 11 bases line up with TRBD2. The J segment lost 1 base and the V segment lost 0 bases, leaving 0 bases of the junction unmatched. The CDR3 extends over 16 amino acids. Germline V gives CDR1 MNHNS, CDR2 SASEGT. This CDR3 reads CASSEALAGGTDTQYF. DNA of the CDR3: TGTGCCAGCAGTGAAGCACTAGCGGGGGGCACAGATACGCAGTATTTT.

V usage is TRBV4-1 and J usage is TRBJ2-3, with a tentative D call TRBD1 (7 bases). Germline V lookup: CDR1 MGHRA, CDR2 YSYEKL. Between the trimmed V and J ends, which lost 2 bases and 10 bases, there was a span of 19 bases. The CDR3 runs to 15 residues. The CDR3 coding sequence is TGCGCCAGCAGCCAAAAGGGGGCCGGGGCGGGGTCGCAGTATTTT. It is translated as CASSQKGAGAGSQYF.

The chain recombines TRBV7-6 with TRBJ2-1; D may be TRBD2 (7 bases). With 7 bases removed from V and 4 bases from J, the gap between germline ends came to 17 bases. The CDR3 is made up of 15 amino acids. The V gene's germline CDR1 is SGHVS and CDR2 FNYEAQ. As DNA, the CDR3 is TGTGCCAGCACCCATGGGGGGGGGCAGTACAATGAGCAGTTCTTC. This codes for CASTHGGGQYNEQFF. Using reference TRBV7-6 and TRBJ2-1 for the parts outside the CDR3, the full variable domain is GAGVSQSPRYKVTKRGQDVALRCDPISGHVSLYWYRQALGQGPEFLTYFNYEAQQDKSGLPNDRFSAERPEGSISTLTIQRTEQRDSAMYRCASTHGGGQYNEQFFGPGTRLTVL.

This chain joins TRBV27 and TRBJ1-5, with D possibly TRBD1 on 5 matching bases. The CDR3 is made up of 14 amino acids. Germline CDR1 reads MNHEY; CDR2 reads SMNVEV (reference sequence). Trimming shortened V by 5 bases and J by 2 bases, and 10 bases separated the two germline ends. In DNA form, the CDR3 reads TGTGCCAGCAGTGGGCCGGGGGGCAATCAGCCCCAGCATTTT. As protein: CASSGPGGNQPQHF.

The rearrangement uses TRBV9 and TRBJ1-1, with a possible D match to TRBD1 (5 bases). Per the germline V gene, CDR1 is SGDLS and CDR2 is YYNGEE. The CDR3 totals 18 residues. The ends were cut back, 0 bases at V and 2 bases at J, with 20 bases in the middle. The CDR3 region is CASSVAQYWLGPNTEAFF. CDR3 sequence (DNA): TGTGCCAGCAGCGTAGCCCAATATTGGCTGGGGCCCAACACTGAAGCTTTCTTT.

The chain is built from TRBV6-1 and TRBJ1-5; D perhaps matches TRBD1 (5 bases). Between the trimmed V and J ends, which lost 3 bases and 7 bases, there was a span of 19 bases. This CDR3 comprises 16 residues. Germline CDR1 is MNHNS and CDR2 is SASEGT. The CDR3 spells CASSEDHSRAEQPQHF. The CDR3 region has the DNA TGTGCCAGCAGTGAGGACCATAGCAGGGCCGAACAGCCCCAGCATTTT.

The chain employs TRBV4-1 and TRBJ2-2; no clear D gene. Trimming took off 3 bases at V and 7 bases at J, with 12 bases between the two ends. The germline CDR1 and CDR2 sequences are MGHRA and YSYEKL. CDR3 length: 14 amino acids. The CDR3 bases are TGCGCCAGCAGCCAGACCCGAGTTGTCGGGGAGCTGTTTTTT. Its translation: CASSQTRVVGELFF.

V usage is TRBV5-1 and J usage is TRBJ2-3, with 11 nucleotides matching TRBD2. The germline gives CDR1 SGHRS, CDR2 YFSETQ. This CDR3 is 15 amino acids long. V dropped 5 bases and J dropped 6; count of bases not matched to a gene: 8. The CDR3: CASRNLGLAEDTQYF. The CDR3 DNA reads as TGCGCCAGCAGAAATTTGGGACTAGCGGAGGATACGCAGTATTTT.